Listed here is a single T cell receptor beta chain. The antigen is unknown. Trimming cost V 5 bases and J 7 bases; bases outside gene matches: 5. Per germline, CDR1 MNHEY and CDR2 SMNVEV (reference sequence). This CDR3 has 12 residues. The data derive from a study of cytomegalovirus exposure and HLA in healthy donors. Study-level findings and limits: It was found in a later analysis that first-cohort TCR clusters tended to co-occur in the roughly 120 validation repertoires. Reports credit the classifier with highly specific, highly sensitive diagnosis of cytomegalovirus status.

Some clones are missing from TCRdb's copy, which holds only in-frame ones; the method was immunoSEQ multiplex PCR. The sample carries 150,000 to 200,000 clones, approximately 85% recorded once. Sequences were obtained from PBMCs. This TCR was sampled from a woman between 18 and 29 years old in good health and CMV-seronegative. This rearrangement joins TRBV27 to TRBJ2-7, with 7 bases matching TRBD1. DNA of the CDR3: TGTGCCAGCAGTGGGACAGCTTGGGAGCAGTACTTC. This sequence encodes CASSGTAWEQYF.